This T cell receptor beta chain is drawn from a study of T cell responses to AZD1222 COVID-19 vaccine. Study outcomes and limitations: Sampling captured repertoires only after the peak T cell response. Dominant at 160-218 and 743-854, vaccine-associated CD4 TCRs also spanned spike. Donors were largely white British and mainly female; clonal diversity was possibly underestimated.

The data were produced by immunoSEQ multiplex PCR, yet TCRdb's version contains in-frame clones alone and is incomplete. The sample consists of over 100,000 clones, around 87% of them appearing once. This clone was recorded only once. What it binds is not known. The specimen was peripheral blood, collected on day 0 of AZD1222 vaccination. The TCR sequence derives from an adult in good health.

The CDR3 region is CASSPGTVGNTIYF. The CDR3 DNA reads TGTGCCAGCAGTCCCGGGACAGTAGGAAACACCATATATTTT. This sequence joins TRBV6-5 and TRBJ1-3; the match to TRBD1 covers 7 bases. CDR1 and CDR2 from the germline V gene are MNHEY and SVGAGI. The V gene end was trimmed by 5 bases and the J gene end by 4 bases; junction bases not matched to a gene: 5. The CDR3 runs 14 residues.